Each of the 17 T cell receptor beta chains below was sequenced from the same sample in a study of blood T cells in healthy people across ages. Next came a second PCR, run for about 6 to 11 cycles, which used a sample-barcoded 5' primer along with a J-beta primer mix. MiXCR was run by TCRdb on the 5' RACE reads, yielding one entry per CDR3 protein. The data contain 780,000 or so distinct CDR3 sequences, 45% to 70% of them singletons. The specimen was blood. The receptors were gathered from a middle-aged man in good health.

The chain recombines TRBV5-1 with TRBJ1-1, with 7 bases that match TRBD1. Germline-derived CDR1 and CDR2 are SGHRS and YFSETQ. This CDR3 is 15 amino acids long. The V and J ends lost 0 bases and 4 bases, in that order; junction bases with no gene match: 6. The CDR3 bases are TGCGCCAGCAGCTTGGGACAGGGCGGGAGCACTGAAGCTTTCTTT. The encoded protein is CASSLGQGGSTEAFF. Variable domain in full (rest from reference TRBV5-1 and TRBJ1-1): KAGVTQTPRYLIKTRGQQVTLSCSPISGHRSVSWYQQTPGQGLQFLFEYFSETQRNKGNFPGRFSGRQFSNSRSEMNVSTLELGDSALYLCASSLGQGGSTEAFFGQGTRLTVV.

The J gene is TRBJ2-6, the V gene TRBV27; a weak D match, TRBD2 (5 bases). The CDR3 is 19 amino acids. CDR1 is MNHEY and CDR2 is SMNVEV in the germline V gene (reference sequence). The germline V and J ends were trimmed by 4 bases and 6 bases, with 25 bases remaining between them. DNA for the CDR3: TGTGCCAGCAGTTCCACCACTACCAGGTTGGGAGCTGAGGCCAACGTCCTGACTTTC. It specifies CASSSTTTRLGAEANVLTF.

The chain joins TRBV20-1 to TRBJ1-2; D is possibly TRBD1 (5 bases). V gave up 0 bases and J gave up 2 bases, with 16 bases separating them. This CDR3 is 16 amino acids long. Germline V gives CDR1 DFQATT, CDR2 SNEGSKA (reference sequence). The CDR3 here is CSARDLRGGGNYGYTF. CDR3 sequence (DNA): TGCAGTGCTAGAGATCTCCGGGGCGGAGGCAACTATGGCTACACCTTC.

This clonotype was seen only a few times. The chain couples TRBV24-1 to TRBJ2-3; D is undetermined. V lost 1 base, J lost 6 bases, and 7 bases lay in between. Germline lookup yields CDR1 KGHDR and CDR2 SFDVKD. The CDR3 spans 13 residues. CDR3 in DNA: TGTGCCACCAGTGATTTCGCCCGGGATACGCAGTATTTT. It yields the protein CATSDFARDTQYF.

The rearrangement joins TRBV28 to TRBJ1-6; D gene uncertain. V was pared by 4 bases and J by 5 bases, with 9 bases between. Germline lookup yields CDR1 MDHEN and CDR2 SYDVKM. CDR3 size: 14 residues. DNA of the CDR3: TGTGCCAGCAGTTCCTATGGGGATAATTCACCCCTCCACTTT. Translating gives CASSSYGDNSPLHF.

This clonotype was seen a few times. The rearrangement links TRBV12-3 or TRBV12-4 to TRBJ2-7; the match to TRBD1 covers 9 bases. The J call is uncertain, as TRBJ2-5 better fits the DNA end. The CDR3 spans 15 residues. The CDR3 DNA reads TGTGCCAGCACTTTTACCGGACAGGGGAGGAAGACCCAGTACTTC. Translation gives CASTFTGQGRKTQYF.

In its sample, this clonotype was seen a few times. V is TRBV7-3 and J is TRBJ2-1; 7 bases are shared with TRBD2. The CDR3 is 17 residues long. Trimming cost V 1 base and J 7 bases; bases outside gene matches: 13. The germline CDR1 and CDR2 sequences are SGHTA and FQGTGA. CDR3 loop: CASSLNLASGLSNEQFF. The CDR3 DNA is TGTGCCAGCAGCTTAAACTTAGCGTCGGGACTATCGAATGAGCAGTTCTTC.

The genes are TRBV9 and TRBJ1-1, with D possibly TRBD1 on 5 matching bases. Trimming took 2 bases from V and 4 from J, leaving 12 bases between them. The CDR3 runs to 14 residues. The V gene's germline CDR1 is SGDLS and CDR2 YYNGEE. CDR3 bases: TGTGCCAGCAGCGTGGGGGTGGTGGCCACTGAAGCTTTCTTT. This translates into CASSVGVVATEAFF.

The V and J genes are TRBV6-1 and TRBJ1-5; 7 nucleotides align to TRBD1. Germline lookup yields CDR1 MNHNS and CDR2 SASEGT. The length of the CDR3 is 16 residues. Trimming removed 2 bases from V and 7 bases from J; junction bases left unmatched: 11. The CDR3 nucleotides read TGTGCCAGCAGTGAAATTATAACAGGGGCATGGCAGCCCCAGCATTTT. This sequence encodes CASSEIITGAWQPQHF.

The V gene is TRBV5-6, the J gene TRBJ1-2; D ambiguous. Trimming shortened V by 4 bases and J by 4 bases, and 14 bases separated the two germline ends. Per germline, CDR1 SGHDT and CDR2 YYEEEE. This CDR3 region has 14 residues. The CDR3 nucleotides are TGTGCCAGCAGCCCTGCATCCGGGTTCTATGGCTACACCTTC. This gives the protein CASSPASGFYGYTF.

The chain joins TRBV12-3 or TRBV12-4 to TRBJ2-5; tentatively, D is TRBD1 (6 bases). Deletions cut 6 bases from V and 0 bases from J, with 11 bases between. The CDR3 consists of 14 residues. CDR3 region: CASRSTGYQETQYF. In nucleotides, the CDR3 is TGTGCCAGCAGGTCGACAGGTTACCAAGAGACCCAGTACTTC.

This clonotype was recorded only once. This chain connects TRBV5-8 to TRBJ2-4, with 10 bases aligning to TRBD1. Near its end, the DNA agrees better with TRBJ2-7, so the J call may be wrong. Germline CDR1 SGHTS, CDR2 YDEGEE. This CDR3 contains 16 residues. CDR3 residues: CASSLGFGTGDCEQYF. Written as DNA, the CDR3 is TGTGCCAGCAGCTTGGGATTTGGGACAGGGGACTGCGAGCAGTACTTC.

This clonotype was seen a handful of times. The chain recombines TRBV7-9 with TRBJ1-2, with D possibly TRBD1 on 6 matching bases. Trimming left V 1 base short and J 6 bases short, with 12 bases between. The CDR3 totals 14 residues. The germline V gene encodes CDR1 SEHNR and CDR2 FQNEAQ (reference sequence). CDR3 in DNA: TGTGCCAGCAGCTTAGGGGACATGATGGATGGCTACACCTTC. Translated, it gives CASSLGDMMDGYTF.

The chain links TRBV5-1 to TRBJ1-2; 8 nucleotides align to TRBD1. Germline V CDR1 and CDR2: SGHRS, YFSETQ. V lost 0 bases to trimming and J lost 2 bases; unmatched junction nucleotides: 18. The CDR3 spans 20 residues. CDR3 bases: TGCGCCAGCAGCTTGGCCGCGGCAGGGGGCAGTCTGAGTGTCAACTATGGCTACACCTTC. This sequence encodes CASSLAAAGGSLSVNYGYTF.

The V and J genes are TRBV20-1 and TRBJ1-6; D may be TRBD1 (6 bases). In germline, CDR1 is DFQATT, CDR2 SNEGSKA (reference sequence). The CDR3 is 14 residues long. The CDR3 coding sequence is TGCAGCGCCGAGGGGGGGACCCCGGGTTCACCCCTCCACTTT. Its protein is CSAEGGTPGSPLHF.

The CDR3 sequence: CASSLMAGEQFF. The CDR3 bases are TGTGCCAGTAGTCTCATGGCGGGTGAGCAGTTCTTC. V is TRBV7-2 and J is TRBJ2-1, with TRBD2 as a possible D gene (5 bases). Trimming stripped 9 bases from V and 9 bases from J, with 15 bases between. CDR1 is SGHTA and CDR2 is FQGNSA in the germline V gene. The CDR3 consists of 12 residues.

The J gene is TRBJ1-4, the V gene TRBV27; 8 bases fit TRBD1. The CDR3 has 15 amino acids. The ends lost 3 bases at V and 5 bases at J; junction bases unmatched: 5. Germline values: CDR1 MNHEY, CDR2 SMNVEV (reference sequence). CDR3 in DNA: TGTGCCAGCAGTTTCGGGAACAGGGGGAATGAAAAACTGTTTTTT. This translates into CASSFGNRGNEKLFF.